One sample yielded the 10 T cell receptor beta chains listed below, sequenced in a study of T cell responses to AZD1222 COVID-19 vaccine. The assay was immunoSEQ multiplex PCR, and TCRdb's table has in-frame clones only and misses some. The sample lists around 100,000 clones, 75% to 90% seen once, with approximately 7.5% in the top ten. The sample consisted of peripheral blood, taken on day 0 of AZD1222 vaccination. The source is an adult in good health.

J is TRBJ1-6 and V is TRBV28; tentatively, D is TRBD1 (5 bases). The CDR3 totals 14 residues. Germline CDR1 is MDHEN and CDR2 is SYDVKM. V was shortened by 8 bases and J by 4 bases, with 12 bases between the two germline ends. The CDR3 DNA follows: TGTGCCAGCGCCAGACAGAGGTATAATTCACCCCTCCACTTT. Its translation is CASARQRYNSPLHF.

The chain carries TRBV6-5 and TRBJ1-2; 9 nucleotides match TRBD1. V lost 3 bases and J lost 3; bases outside the gene matches: 5. Germline V lookup: CDR1 MNHEY, CDR2 SVGAGI. The CDR3 runs 15 residues. CDR3 loop: CASSYAGQGYYGYTF. The CDR3 region has the DNA TGTGCCAGCAGTTATGCAGGACAGGGGTACTATGGCTACACCTTC.

This chain connects TRBV28 to TRBJ1-1; the D gene is possibly TRBD1 (5 bases). Trimming took off 4 bases at V and 3 bases at J, with 12 bases between the two ends. The CDR3 is 14 amino acids. CDR1 MDHEN and CDR2 SYDVKM come from the germline V gene. As DNA, the CDR3 is TGTGCCAGCAGTTCCCCGGGGGATCACACTGAAGCTTTCTTT. Translating it yields CASSSPGDHTEAFF.

The chain combines TRBV11-2 with TRBJ2-5; 7 nucleotides align to TRBD2. The CDR3 is 14 residues long. Germline assignment: CDR1 SGHAT and CDR2 FQNNGV. With 4 bases clipped from V and 7 bases from J, the junction kept 9 bases outside the gene matches. CDR3: CASSSGGGEGTQYF. The CDR3 DNA reads as TGTGCCAGCAGCTCCGGCGGGGGAGAGGGGACCCAGTACTTC.

The V and J genes are TRBV9 and TRBJ2-1, with D perhaps matching TRBD1 or TRBD2 (5 bases each). The CDR3 sequence is 16 residues long. Germline CDR1 SGDLS, CDR2 YYNGEE. Trimming stripped 4 bases from V and 0 bases from J, with 14 bases between. CDR3 nucleotide sequence: TGTGCCAGCAGCACTGCCGGGGCGGGCTCCTACAATGAGCAGTTCTTC. It encodes CASSTAGAGSYNEQFF.

This chain uses TRBV24-1 with TRBJ2-1; no firm D call. CDR1 and CDR2 from the germline V gene are KGHDR and SFDVKD. With 3 bases removed from V and 0 bases from J, the gap between germline ends came to 11 bases. CDR3 size: 16 residues. CDR3 sequence reads: CATSDDSPSSYNEQFF. The CDR3 region has the DNA TGTGCCACCAGTGATGATAGCCCGAGCTCCTACAATGAGCAGTTCTTC.

The V gene is TRBV11-3, the J gene TRBJ2-1; TRBD2 agrees at 9 bases. V dropped 1 base and J dropped 8; count of bases not matched to a gene: 9. Per the germline V gene, CDR1 is SGHNT and CDR2 is YENEEA. The CDR3 has 16 amino acids. CDR3: CASSLGRRGRVDEQFF. DNA for the CDR3: TGTGCCAGCAGCTTAGGTCGGCGCGGGAGGGTGGATGAGCAGTTCTTC.

The chain has TRBV29-1 and TRBJ2-1; D may be TRBD1 (5 bases). The V gene lost 5 bases and the J gene lost 0 bases, with 14 bases spanning the gap. The CDR3 is 15 amino acids. Germline CDR1 SQVTM, CDR2 ANQGSEA. The CDR3 here is CSVSGHWSSYNEQFF. The CDR3, as DNA: TGCAGCGTTTCCGGACATTGGAGCTCCTACAATGAGCAGTTCTTC.

The rearrangement links TRBV4-1 to TRBJ1-1; D remains unclear. The V gene lost 2 bases and the J gene lost 2 bases, with 6 bases spanning the gap. The CDR3 covers 13 residues. Germline V gene lookup returns CDR1 MGHRA and CDR2 YSYEKL. The chain's CDR3 is CASSQWRNTEAFF. The CDR3 coding sequence is TGCGCCAGCAGCCAATGGCGCAACACTGAAGCTTTCTTT.

The genes are TRBV11-1 and TRBJ2-5; TRBD2 is a possible D gene (6 bases). CDR1 is SGHAT, CDR2 FQDESV, per germline (reference sequence). Trimming shortened V by 5 bases and J by 7 bases, and 23 bases separated the two germline ends. CDR3 length equals 16 residues. This chain's CDR3 is CASSPLSVGGRGTQYF. In DNA form, the CDR3 reads TGTGCCAGCAGCCCCCTTTCTGTCGGGGGTCGGGGGACCCAGTACTTC.